This T cell receptor (beta chain) was sequenced in a study of CD8+ T cells in alopecia areata. In this sample, this clone turned up a few times. Its target is not known. Germline values: CDR1 SEHNR, CDR2 FQNEAQ (reference sequence). V trimming: 4 bases; J trimming: 1 base; junction bases outside the gene matches: 13. The CDR3 contains 18 residues. RNA, once extracted, was reverse transcribed into cDNA for use as the sequencing template. Repertoires were generated with immunoSEQ multiplex PCR, while TCRdb's copy carries only in-frame clones and drops some. Among more than 200,000 clones, over 40% were seen once, and the ten largest hold around 2.5%. Documented treatment: oral pan-JAK inhibitor, 5-10 mg twice daily. The study's findings and limits: Tofacitinib yielded significantly lower scalp clonality and fewer expanded CD8+ clones among the top 100.

Sequenced here: CD4+ T cells sorted from blood, sampled between weeks 36 and 40, from a patient treated with tofacitinib. The chain combines TRBV7-9 with TRBJ2-3; 8 bases are shared with TRBD1. This TCR came from a human donor with alopecia areata. The CDR3 DNA follows: TGTGCCAGCAGCTCCGGGACAGGACCCTTCGGGGGCACAGATACGCAGTATTTT. It encodes CASSSGTGPFGGTDTQYF.